The following is a T cell receptor beta chain sequence with its context. The V gene lost 0 bases and the J gene lost 0 bases, with 9 bases spanning the gap. CDR1 and CDR2 (germline): LGHNA, YNFKEQ. The CDR3 consists of 16 residues. This sample is drawn from a study of blood T cell repertoires in COVID-19. Study-wide context: In each case, the material was cDNA or gDNA derived from T cells, B-cell-depleted T cells, or PBMCs.

Assay used: immunoSEQ multiplex PCR; TCRdb lists only in-frame clones, some missing. The sample lists about 150,000 clones, about nine tenths occurring once. V is TRBV4-2 and J is TRBJ2-1, with a weak D call TRBD2 (5 bases). What was sequenced was peripheral blood. The TCR originated in a man in his fifties or sixties with active COVID-19. CDR3 residues: CASSQDRAGSYNEQFF. The CDR3 coding sequence is TGTGCCAGCAGCCAAGATCGGGCGGGCTCCTACAATGAGCAGTTCTTC.